This T cell receptor beta chain came from a study of cytomegalovirus exposure and HLA in healthy donors. Overall study results and limits: For most subjects, TCR beta sequences were reported to predict HLA-A and HLA-B alleles with accuracy. Only CMV serostatus was available as immune exposure information. Analysis was carried out at a later point, and it linked a missense DCLRE1C variant to TCR beta V- and J-gene trimming.

The CDR3 is made up of 16 amino acids. Germline V gives CDR1 MNHEY, CDR2 SMNVEV (reference sequence). The V segment lost 10 bases and the J segment 3 bases; nucleotides outside the gene matches: 11. On this clone itself: The antigen remains undetermined.

Researchers ran the PCR with 60 Vbeta and 13 Jbeta primers. Clones were read by immunoSEQ multiplex PCR, and TCRdb kept only the in-frame ones, dropping some. The profile shows around 140,000 clones, approximately 87% of them singletons. J is TRBJ2-2 and V is TRBV27; 10 bases align to TRBD1. The clonotype originates from a woman in her twenties or thirties in good health and CMV-seronegative. The sample consisted of PBMCs. DNA for the CDR3: TGTGCCACCCAGACCCCGGGACAGGGGCACACCGGGGAGCTGTTTTTT. Residues: CATQTPGQGHTGELFF.